The 18 T cell receptor beta chains reported below all come from one sample, sequenced in a study of spatial heterogeneity in lung cancer. No antigen is known for these receptors. Time point defined: sample taken at primary tumor resection. TCRdb independently ran MiXCR on the 5' RACE reads; one entry per CDR3 protein. The sample includes several hundred distinct CDR3 sequences, 13% to 15% seen only once; the top ten take under 25%. Study observations and caveats: For expanded intratumoral alpha and beta TCRs, counts tracked tumor mutation counts.

The sample consisted of lung tumor tissue, taken at surgery. The receptor source for this set is a male donor with early-stage non-small cell lung cancer.

This clonotype ranks as large (0.1 to 1%). Since the library was made to target alpha chains, this beta chain is a stray read and its abundance is not meaningful. The chain is built from TRBV11-2 and TRBJ2-3; D ambiguous. The CDR3 is 18 residues long. Germline loops: CDR1 SGHAT, CDR2 FQNNGV. V dropped 3 bases and J dropped 1 base, with 20 bases sitting between them. CDR3 sequence: CASSFPGSASVRTDTQYF. As DNA, the CDR3 is TGTGCCAGCAGCTTCCCAGGTTCCGCCTCGGTTCGCACAGATACGCAGTATTTT.

This clonotype is classed as large. This beta chain is a stray read from a library made for alpha chains; its abundance is not meaningful. The J gene is TRBJ1-3, the V gene TRBV23-1; 8 bases agree with TRBD1. TRBV23-1 carries the ORF label, with uncertain function. The CDR3 totals 17 residues. V was clipped by 5 bases and J by 4 bases; unmatched bases: 13. CDR3 sequence reads: CASSNSGTGSAGNTIYF. For the CDR3, the DNA is TGCGCCAGCAGTAATTCCGGGACAGGTTCGGCGGGAAACACCATATATTTT.

By its share, this clonotype is large. This beta chain was picked up by a library intended for alpha chains and is off target, so its count carries little meaning. The chain links TRBV5-4 to TRBJ2-3; TRBD2 matches 7 bases. This CDR3 spans 15 amino acids. Germline V gene data show CDR1 as SGHNT and CDR2 as YYREEE (reference sequence). V gave up 4 bases and J gave up 0 bases; unmatched junction bases: 5. The CDR3 nucleotides read TGTGCCAGCAGCCTGAGCGGGGCTAGCACAGATACGCAGTATTTT. Translated, it gives CASSLSGASTDTQYF.

This clonotype has more than one count but fewer than ten. This beta chain is an off-target read within a library intended for alpha chains, so its frequency means little. The chain uses TRBV7-8 and TRBJ1-4, with D possibly being TRBD1 (5 bases). From germline, CDR1 is SGHVS and CDR2 FQNEAQ. V lost 5 bases and J 7 bases, leaving 14 bases between the germline ends. CDR3 length: 14 residues. The CDR3 loop reads CASSETAFVEKLFF. In nucleotides, the CDR3 is TGTGCCAGCAGCGAGACAGCATTTGTTGAAAAACTGTTTTTT.

This clonotype is termed medium-sized. Because the library targeted alpha chains, this beta chain is an off-target read whose size means little. The gene calls are TRBV3-1 and TRBJ2-1, with D tentatively TRBD2 (7 bases). The CDR3 sequence is 13 residues long. Germline V gene sequence: CDR1 LGHDT, CDR2 YNNKEL (reference sequence). V was trimmed by 3 bases and J by 9 bases, leaving 12 bases between them. Here the CDR3 reads CASSQGGLGEQFF. CDR3 in DNA: TGTGCCAGCAGCCAGGGGGGGCTAGGTGAGCAGTTCTTC.

This clonotype has more than one count but fewer than ten. The library was prepared for alpha chains; this beta chain is a stray read, so its frequency means little. The chain joins TRBV20-1 to TRBJ2-1; D remains ambiguous. The ends were cut back, 4 bases at V and 5 bases at J, with 0 bases in the middle. The CDR3 extends over 9 amino acids. Germline CDR1 reads DFQATT; CDR2 reads SNEGSKA (reference sequence). DNA for the CDR3: TGCAGTGCTAACAATGAGCAGTTCTTC. Translated, it gives CSANNEQFF.

This clonotype was seen just once. Within a library made for alpha chains, this beta chain is off target, and its count is uninformative. The gene calls are TRBV12-3 or TRBV12-4 and TRBJ2-1; 7 bases are a match to TRBD1. The CDR3 has 11 residues. V lost 5 bases and J lost 10; bases outside the gene matches: 2. The chain's CDR3 is CASSTGAEQFF. The DNA for the CDR3 is TGTGCCAGCAGTACAGGGGCGGAGCAGTTCTTC.

As to this clonotype: Being off target in a library aimed at alpha chains, this beta chain has a size of little meaning. J is TRBJ2-2 and V is TRBV11-3, with D tentatively TRBD1 (5 bases). This CDR3 comprises 12 residues. Between the trimmed V and J ends, which lost 6 bases and 3 bases, there was a span of 5 bases. Germline values: CDR1 SGHNT, CDR2 YENEEA. The DNA of the CDR3 is TGTGCCAGCAGAGGGGACACCGGGGAGCTGTTTTTT. It codes for CASRGDTGELFF. Variable domain in full (rest from reference TRBV11-3 and TRBJ2-2): EAGVVQSPRYKIIEKKQPVAFWCNPISGHNTLYWYLQNLGQGPELLIRYENEEAVDDSQLPKDRFSAERLKGVDSTLKIQPAELGDSAVYLCASRGDTGELFFGEGSRLTVL.

Only a few counts were recorded for this clonotype. Since the library was made to target alpha chains, this beta chain is a stray read and its abundance is not meaningful. The rearrangement joins TRBV5-1 to TRBJ2-4; 9 bases align to TRBD1. The CDR3 totals 14 residues. J lost 6 bases, V lost 0 bases, and 1 base had no gene match. Germline loops: CDR1 SGHRS, CDR2 YFSETQ. CDR3 DNA: TGCGCCAGCAGCTTGGGACAGGGGGTAAACATTCAGTACTTC. Translated, it gives CASSLGQGVNIQYF. The variable domain in full, completed from reference TRBV5-1 and TRBJ2-4, reads KAGVTQTPRYLIKTRGQQVTLSCSPISGHRSVSWYQQTPGQGLQFLFEYFSETQRNKGNFPGRFSGRQFSNSRSEMNVSTLELGDSALYLCASSLGQGVNIQYFGAGTRLSVL.

This clonotype is deemed hyperexpanded. With the library built for alpha chains, this beta chain is off target and its frequency is not meaningful. The chain links TRBV7-8 to TRBJ1-1; the D gene is possibly TRBD1 (5 bases). The CDR3 is 16 amino acids. V was trimmed by 5 bases and J by 3 bases, leaving 19 bases between them. Germline CDR1 and CDR2: SGHVS and FQNEAQ. CDR3 loop: CASSQTDTGSDTEAFF. DNA of the CDR3: TGTGCCAGCAGCCAAACGGATACAGGATCTGACACTGAAGCTTTCTTT.

A few counts support this clonotype. This beta chain was picked up by a library intended for alpha chains and is off target, so its count carries little meaning. V and J are TRBV27 and TRBJ1-5, with 9 bases identical to TRBD1. Germline values: CDR1 MNHEY, CDR2 SMNVEV (reference sequence). With 7 bases clipped from V and 1 base from J, the junction kept 5 bases outside the gene matches. This CDR3 has 15 amino acids. CDR3 sequence (DNA): TGTGCCAGCAAGGCAGGGACAGGGAGCAATCAGCCCCAGCATTTT. Translating it yields CASKAGTGSNQPQHF.

This clonotype has only a few counts. This beta chain slipped into a library made for alpha chains as a stray read, so its size is not meaningful. The V gene is TRBV5-1, the J gene TRBJ2-2; D gene uncertain. The CDR3 runs to 15 residues. CDR1 is SGHRS and CDR2 is YFSETQ in the germline V gene. V was pared by 4 bases and J by 1 base, with 11 bases between. The CDR3 reads CASSPQTVNTGELFF. As DNA, the CDR3 is TGCGCCAGCAGCCCTCAGACGGTGAACACCGGGGAGCTGTTTTTT.

This clonotype turned up a few times. This beta chain came through as a stray read in a library set up for alpha chains, and its size says little. The chain employs TRBV19 and TRBJ1-4; no reliable D call. CDR1 and CDR2 (germline): LNHDA, SQIVND (reference sequence). V lost 5 bases, J lost 6 bases, and 16 bases lay in between. The CDR3 has 15 residues. CDR3 nucleotides: TGTGCCAGTAGTTTAACCGGACGACCCTATGAAAAACTGTTTTTT. Protein sequence: CASSLTGRPYEKLFF.

This clonotype was picked up a small number of times. The DNA is omitted, as the CDR3 cannot be located on it reliably, and the CDR3 follows TCRdb's listing. This beta chain was picked up by a library intended for alpha chains and is off target, so its count carries little meaning. This rearrangement joins TRBV27 to TRBJ1-1; the table assigns TRBD1, which was not confirmed against the DNA. The CDR3 region is 14 residues in length, termini included. Germline V gene lookup returns CDR1 MNHEY and CDR2 SMNVEV (reference sequence). CDR3 residues: CASTPTPFGAEAFF.

On this clonotype itself: A library prepared for alpha chains yielded this beta chain as an off-target read; its size is of little meaning. This chain connects TRBV6-1 to TRBJ2-2; D might be TRBD1 (6 bases). The V and J ends lost 8 bases and 5 bases respectively, with 15 bases between them. Germline V gene sequence: CDR1 MNHNS, CDR2 SASEGT. This CDR3 has 14 amino acids. CDR3 sequence: CASGTRGWTGELFF. CDR3 coding DNA: TGTGCCAGCGGCACCAGGGGTTGGACCGGGGAGCTGTTTTTT.

A note on this clonotype: Because this beta chain is a stray read in a library intended to capture alpha chains, its abundance should not be given much weight. The J gene is TRBJ2-7, the V gene TRBV6-5, with 11 bases identical to TRBD2. The CDR3 totals 15 residues. J lost 6 bases, V lost 0 bases, and 4 bases had no gene match. The germline gives CDR1 MNHEY, CDR2 SVGAGI. Here the CDR3 DNA reads TGTGCCAGCAGTTACTCACTAGCGGGAGTGGGCGAGCAGTACTTC. Protein sequence: CASSYSLAGVGEQYF.

This clonotype is classed as large (0.1 to 1%). Found in a library prepared for alpha chains, this beta chain is an off-target read, and its abundance has little meaning. The rearrangement uses TRBV10-3 and TRBJ2-2; 10 bases are shared with TRBD1. CDR3 length: 16 residues. Germline-derived CDR1 and CDR2 are ENHRY and SYGVKD. J gave up 1 base and V 3 bases, and 2 bases lay outside the gene matches. The CDR3 DNA follows: TGTGCCATCAGTGAAGGACAGGGGGAGAACACCGGGGAGCTGTTTTTT. This translates into CAISEGQGENTGELFF.

Only a few counts were recorded for this clonotype. This beta chain appears as a stray read in a library generated for alpha chains; its size is not informative. The chain is built from TRBV20-1 and TRBJ1-5; no clear D. V was shortened by 6 bases and J by 0 bases, with 6 bases between the two germline ends. CDR1 and CDR2 from the germline V gene are DFQATT and SNEGSKA (reference sequence). The CDR3 covers 12 residues. CDR3 bases: TGCAGTGCGGTATTTAGCAATCAGCCCCAGCATTTT. Translation: CSAVFSNQPQHF.